The rows below give T cell receptor beta chains drawn from one sample of a study of T cell responses to AZD1222 COVID-19 vaccine. TCRdb keeps only in-frame clones here, not all; method: immunoSEQ multiplex PCR. This table has some 200,000 clones, just over 90% appearing once. Source: peripheral blood, taken 28 days after the second AZD1222 dose. These receptors originate from an adult who received the AZD1222 COVID-19 vaccine. Each CDR3 is given with its conserved first and last residue. The order of the fields is CDR3 length, J gene, clone size, D gene, V gene, CDR3 DNA, CDR3 protein. A D gene is named only where the DNA matches it firmly. A row's size may be missing; if present it is once, few, many or a size class.

15 | TRBJ2-1 | NA | NA | TRBV18 | TGTGCCAGCTCAGTCGGGTCGGGAGTATACAATGAGCAGTTCTTC | CASSVGSGVYNEQFF
14 | TRBJ1-2 | NA | TRBD1 | TRBV10-3 | TGTGCCATCAGCCGGGGACAGGGGGACTATGGCTACACCTTC | CAISRGQGDYGYTF
14 | TRBJ1-5 | many | NA | TRBV7-8 | TGTGCCAGCAGCCCGGCCGGGGGCAATCAGCCCCAGCATTTT | CASSPAGGNQPQHF
14 | TRBJ2-5 | NA | TRBD1 | TRBV6-5 | TGTGCCAGCAGCCCGACAGGGCTTCGGGAGACCCAGTACTTC | CASSPTGLRETQYF
17 | TRBJ1-5 | once | NA | TRBV6-1 | TGTGCCAGCAGTGAATCGGGGGCGGGATATAGCAATCAGCCCCAGCATTTT | CASSESGAGYSNQPQHF
14 | TRBJ2-5 | NA | NA | TRBV6-6 | TGTGCCAGCAGTTACGGACCGCCGTCGGAGACCCAGTACTTC | CASSYGPPSETQYF
19 | TRBJ1-2 | NA | NA | TRBV7-8 | TGTGCCAGCAGCTTAGCAAGGCGTCCTTCCGGCGGAACTAACTATGGCTACACCTTC | CASSLARRPSGGTNYGYTF
14 | TRBJ1-1 | NA | TRBD1 | TRBV7-2 | TGTGCCAGCAGCCAGACAGGGGGCATAACTGAAGCTTTCTTT | CASSQTGGITEAFF
16 | TRBJ2-1 | NA | TRBD2 | TRBV18 | TGTGCCAGCTCACCGGGGACTAGCGGGAGAAGGAATGAGCAGTTCTTC | CASSPGTSGRRNEQFF
14 | TRBJ2-7 | NA | TRBD2 | TRBV7-2 | TGTGCCAGCAGCTTCAGGCTAGCGGTCTACGAGCAGTACTTC | CASSFRLAVYEQYF
12 | TRBJ1-2 | once | TRBD1 | TRBV6-5 | TGTGCCAGCAGAGGGGACAGTTTCCGCTACACCTTC | CASRGDSFRYTF
12 | TRBJ2-7 | NA | NA | TRBV7-9 | TGTGCCAGCAGCTCCCGGCCCTACGAGCAGTACTTC | CASSSRPYEQYF
15 | TRBJ1-4 | NA | NA | TRBV6-5 | TGTGCCAGCAGTTACCAGGCGGGGATCAATGAAAAACTGTTTTTT | CASSYQAGINEKLFF
12 | TRBJ1-3 | NA | TRBD1 | TRBV30 | TGTGCCTGGGACAGGGTCGGAGACACCATATATTTT | CAWDRVGDTIYF
16 | TRBJ2-1 | NA | TRBD2 | TRBV7-3 | TGTGCCAGCAGCTTAGAATTATCGGGAGGCTACAATGAGCAGTTCTTC | CASSLELSGGYNEQFF
14 | TRBJ1-5 | NA | TRBD1 | TRBV27 | TGTGCCAGCAGCTGGGCAGGGGGCGATCAGCCCCAGCATTTT | CASSWAGGDQPQHF
14 | TRBJ1-2 | NA | NA | TRBV27 | TGTGCCAGCAGCCCTCCCGGGGGGAACTATGGCTACACCTTC | CASSPPGGNYGYTF
15 | TRBJ1-1 | NA | TRBD1 | TRBV11-2 | TGTGCCAGCAGCGTTAGAGGGACAGTGAACACTGAAGCTTTCTTT | CASSVRGTVNTEAFF
16 | TRBJ2-3 | NA | NA | TRBV11-2 | TGTGCCAGCAGCCCGACAAGGAGGGGTGCAAAGGATACGCAGTATTTT | CASSPTRRGAKDTQYF
16 | TRBJ1-2 | NA | TRBD1 | TRBV30 | TGTGCCTGGTCACCGGGACAGGGGGCGCTGGGAGATGGCTACACCTTC | CAWSPGQGALGDGYTF
15 | TRBJ1-2 | NA | TRBD1 | TRBV2 | TGTGCCAGCGGGAGGGACAGGGCGTTTGCCGATGGCTACACCTTC | CASGRDRAFADGYTF
12 | TRBJ2-7 | NA | NA | TRBV6-5 | TGTGCCAGCAGTTACGACCGCTACGAGCAGTACTTC | CASSYDRYEQYF
18 | TRBJ2-5 | NA | TRBD2 | TRBV9 | TGTGCCAGCAGCGGTGGGACTAGCGGGGGGGCTGTGGTAGAGACCCAGTACTTC | CASSGGTSGGAVVETQYF
14 | TRBJ1-2 | NA | TRBD1 | TRBV19 | TGTGCCAGTAGCTTCAACCGGGACAGGGATGGCTACACCTTC | CASSFNRDRDGYTF
15 | TRBJ2-7 | NA | TRBD1 | TRBV6-1 | TGTGCCAGCAGTGACGGCGGGACAGGGTGGTACGAGCAGTACTTC | CASSDGGTGWYEQYF
13 | TRBJ1-5 | NA | NA | TRBV6-1 | TGTGCCAGCAGTGAACGTCGGAGGCAGCCCCAGCATTTT | CASSERRRQPQHF
13 | TRBJ1-2 | few | NA | TRBV30 | TGTGCCTGGAGTGCGGGCCGGGGCTATGGCTACACCTTC | CAWSAGRGYGYTF
15 | TRBJ1-2 | NA | TRBD1 | TRBV4-1 | TGCGCCAGCAGCCAATCCGTGACAGGGAACTATGGCTACACCTTC | CASSQSVTGNYGYTF
14 | TRBJ1-1 | NA | TRBD1 | TRBV28 | TGTGCCAGCACCGTGGACAGGGTAAACACTGAAGCTTTCTTT | CASTVDRVNTEAFF
14 | TRBJ2-5 | NA | TRBD1 | TRBV3-1/TRBV3-2 | TGTGCCAGCAGCCTGACAGGGAAGGGGGAGACCCAGTACTTC | CASSLTGKGETQYF
15 | TRBJ1-4 | NA | TRBD1 | TRBV6-2/TRBV6-3 | TGTGCCAGCAGCGAAACAGGGGGCGCTAATGAAAAACTGTTTTTT | CASSETGGANEKLFF
13 | TRBJ1-1 | NA | NA | TRBV11-2 | TGTGCCAGCCGCCGAGGAAGTGACACTGAAGCTTTCTTT | CASRRGSDTEAFF
16 | TRBJ1-3 | NA | TRBD1 | TRBV9 | TGTGCCAGCAGCCGATTGGGACAGGGGCGAGAAAACACCATATATTTT | CASSRLGQGRENTIYF
14 | TRBJ2-7 | NA | NA | TRBV10-3 | TGTGCCATCAGTGAGTCCGGGACACCCTACGAGCAGTACTTC | CAISESGTPYEQYF
13 | TRBJ1-2 | NA | NA | TRBV11-2 | TGTGCCAGCAGCTACCACGAGGACTATGGCTACACCTTC | CASSYHEDYGYTF
14 | TRBJ1-1 | NA | NA | TRBV13 | TGTGCCAGCAGCTTAAGGCACCGACTTACTGAAGCTTTCTTT | CASSLRHRLTEAFF
14 | TRBJ1-1 | once | NA | TRBV5-4 | TGTGCCAGCAGCCGGACTTGGATGAACACTGAAGCTTTCTTT | CASSRTWMNTEAFF
14 | TRBJ1-2 | NA | TRBD1 | TRBV27 | TGTGCCAGCAGTTCCGGGACAGGATCATATGGCTACACCTTC | CASSSGTGSYGYTF
16 | TRBJ2-1 | NA | TRBD2 | TRBV10-1 | TGCGCCAGCAGTGAAAAGCGGGGGGCCTCCTACAATGAGCAGTTCTTC | CASSEKRGASYNEQFF
13 | TRBJ2-5 | NA | NA | TRBV18 | TGTGCCAGCTCACCCGGTCAACCGGAGACCCAGTACTTC | CASSPGQPETQYF
13 | TRBJ1-1 | NA | TRBD1 | TRBV6-5 | TGTGCCAGCATCAACAGGGGGGGCACTGAAGCTTTCTTT | CASINRGGTEAFF
15 | TRBJ1-1 | NA | NA | TRBV2 | TGTGCCACCCTTGGGTATGGACAGTCCCGCACTGAAGCTTTCTTT | CATLGYGQSRTEAFF
16 | TRBJ1-1 | NA | TRBD1 | TRBV5-5 | TGTGCCAGCACCGTGTTTCAGGGGGCGAGAGAAACTGAAGCTTTCTTT | CASTVFQGARETEAFF
15 | TRBJ1-3 | NA | TRBD1 | TRBV7-8 | TGTGCCAGCAGCTACGACAGGGGTGCTGGAAACACCATATATTTT | CASSYDRGAGNTIYF
14 | TRBJ1-1 | NA | NA | TRBV9 | TGTGCCAGCAGCGTAGGGATCCAGCCGCGGGAGGCTTTCTTT | CASSVGIQPREAFF
14 | TRBJ2-4 | NA | NA | TRBV7-2 | TGTGCCAGCAGTCCCACGAGACGGGACATCATTCAGTACTTC | CASSPTRRDIIQYF
15 | TRBJ1-1 | NA | NA | TRBV5-4 | TGTGCCAGCAGCTCTCCTCACGGGGGTAGCACTGAAGCTTTCTTT | CASSSPHGGSTEAFF
13 | TRBJ1-3 | NA | NA | TRBV15 | TGTGCCACCAGCAGTGACAGGGGAAACACCATATATTTT | CATSSDRGNTIYF
16 | TRBJ2-7 | NA | NA | TRBV6-1 | TGTGCCAGCAGTGAAGCTCATTTCGGCAGATCCTACGAGCAGTACTTC | CASSEAHFGRSYEQYF